Below, one TCR beta chain is given with its context. This sample stems from a study of blood T cell repertoires in COVID-19. Turning to the study itself: The samples span acute and convalescent COVID-19 from the United States, Italy and Spain. PBMCs, B-cell-depleted T cells, or T cells provided the cDNA or gDNA that made up the material.

Germline CDR1 reads LGHDT; CDR2 reads YNNKEL (reference sequence). This CDR3 is built from 16 residues. J gave up 4 bases and V 4 bases, and 10 bases lay outside the gene matches. Per the original data handling: For nucleated cells, counts were estimated from reference gene primer amplification. Method: immunoSEQ multiplex PCR; TCRdb's copy keeps in-frame clones and lacks some. V, J and clone size are those of that table, while D and trimming were read from the DNA. Here the sample spans about 410,000 clones, around 86% being singletons. This TCR was recovered from a woman aged 25-40 years with active or convalescent COVID-19. The J gene is TRBJ2-3, the V gene TRBV3-1 (or the pseudogene TRBV3-2); 8 nucleotides align to TRBD2. The sample taken for sequencing was peripheral blood. The CDR3 reads CASSPFREGLADTQYF. The CDR3 coding sequence is TGTGCCAGCAGCCCCTTTCGGGAGGGCCTCGCAGATACGCAGTATTTT.